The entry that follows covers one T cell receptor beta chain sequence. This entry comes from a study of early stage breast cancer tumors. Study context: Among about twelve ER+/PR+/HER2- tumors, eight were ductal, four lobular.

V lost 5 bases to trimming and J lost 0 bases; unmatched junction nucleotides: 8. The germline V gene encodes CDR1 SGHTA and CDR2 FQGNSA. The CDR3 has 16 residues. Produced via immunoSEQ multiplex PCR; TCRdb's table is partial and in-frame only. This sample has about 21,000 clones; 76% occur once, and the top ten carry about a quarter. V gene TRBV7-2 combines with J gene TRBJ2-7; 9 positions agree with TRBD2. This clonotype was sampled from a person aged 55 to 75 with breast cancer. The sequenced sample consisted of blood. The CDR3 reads CASSPGLAGVSYEQYF. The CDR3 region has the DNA TGTGCCAGCAGCCCCGGGTTAGCGGGGGTCTCCTACGAGCAGTACTTC.